This T cell receptor (beta chain) came from a study of T cells in Graves' hyperthyroidism and ophthalmopathy (dated by TCRdb to about 2019). Background on the whole study: Peripheral blood was collected at initial diagnosis, before any treatment. After blood sampling, hyperthyroidism patients were treated with methimazole at a starting dose of 30 mg daily, and ophthalmopathy patients were treated with high-dose intravenous methylprednisolone. Prospective prediction of ophthalmopathy was tested in an independent validation cohort of fewer than 20 hyperthyroidism patients and 17 patients who later progressed to ophthalmopathy. In addition, the study compared T-cell repertoires in thyroid tissue and in blood from roughly six Graves' hyperthyroidism patients. TCR Vbeta CDR3 sequencing of 120 to 150 peripheral blood samples (under 45 ophthalmopathy, 70 to 85 hyperthyroidism and around 17 progressor patients) is reported in the paper. The 75 to 100 discovery patients were randomly divided into training and test sets at a 7:3 ratio. A discovery cohort of about 100 patients, fewer than 50 with Graves' ophthalmopathy and about 60 with stable Graves' hyperthyroidism, was used to find distinguishing TCR V-J signatures. Summary of the overall study and its limitations: Most expanded thyroid clonotypes (frequency above 0.001) were also detected in blood, suggesting blood repertoires may reflect thyroid immune responses. In validation, the model predicted progression to ophthalmopathy with 55% to 71% sensitivity and approximately 78% specificity, a median of 6.5 months before onset. In cross-validation, a model built on a 13 V-J signature told ophthalmopathy apart from stable hyperthyroidism with under 90% sensitivity and roughly 83% specificity, and in testing the same model reached 80%/75%. Sample size was not statistically predetermined, and blinding of investigators to group allocation was not performed.

Turning to this clonotype: Its antigen specificity is not known. A junction end diverges from the germline sequence, so it may reflect a read error.

A patient counted as having stable Graves' hyperthyroidism if no progression to ophthalmopathy occurred over 18 months of follow-up. Hyperthyroidism patients were newly diagnosed, had a disease duration of under 2 months, and were aged 18 to 65 years. The study excluded patients with uncontrolled infections, other autoimmune diseases, pregnancy or lactation. Diagnoses relied on clinical symptoms, serum thyroxine and TRAb, thyroid ultrasound and orbital computed tomography. PBMCs were separated from over 9 ml of fresh peripheral blood using Ficoll-Paque density gradient centrifugation. Trizol reagent was used to extract total RNA, and RNA quality was then checked on an Agilent 2100 Bioanalyzer. Per the germline V gene (reference sequence), DFQATT is the CDR1 and SNEGSKA is the CDR2. Inclusive of the bounding cysteine and phenylalanine, the CDR3 is 13 residues long. Only the CDR3 DNA is retained, 39 bases long and in frame from the first base.

TCR beta CDR3 regions were amplified from RNA transcripts. The first round of RT-PCR for the TCR CDR3 was performed with the HTBI primer set and the Qiagen OneStep RT-PCR kit. A second multiplex PCR round built the libraries, followed by size selection and purification. The libraries were sequenced on an Illumina HiSeq2000 using paired-end 100 bp reads. The authors' pipeline ran thus. Raw data were processed with SOAPnuke, discarding reads with adapters, uncalled bases, mean Phred below 15, or no exact constant-primer or identifier match. High-quality paired reads were merged with COPE v1.2.5, and unique nucleotide sequences were defined as clonotypes. Clonotypes were aligned to IMGT TRBV, TRBD and TRBJ reference segments using MiTCR v1.1. Only V-J combinations with frequency above 0.0001, covering 99% to 99.2% of repertoires, were analysed. A TCS score was defined as the ratio of F50 (clonal expansion) to E x V (chaos), with BLOSUM62-based TCRdist applied between CDR3 peptides within each V-J. Welch's t-statistics and random forest reduced 450 to 600 V-J features to 13, which were used in a naive Bayes classifier (R e1071). The Morisita-Horn index was used to measure how similar the thyroid and blood repertoires were. TCRdb reran the public reads through fastp at Q25 and MiXCR, keeping productive beta chains. Each entry is one CDR3 protein sequence, shown with its most common DNA and genes. TCRdb, not the authors, supplied the V and J calls. The sample includes hundreds of thousands of distinct CDR3 sequences, with about 38% observed a single time. The ten largest clones capture 7.5% to 9.5% of the sample.

The sequence was obtained from a young man with Graves' hyperthyroidism. The sequenced sample was blood. The V gene is TRBV20-1 and the J gene is TRBJ1-1, with 7 middle bases fitting TRBD1. This receptor carries the CDR3 CSARGIMNTEASF. The DNA sequence follows: TGCAGTGCCAGGGGGATAATGAACACTGAAGCTTCCTTT.